The 25 T cell receptor beta chains given below trace back to one sample, sequenced in a study of blood T cell repertoires in COVID-19. Clones were read by immunoSEQ multiplex PCR, and TCRdb kept only the in-frame ones, dropping some. The sample yields roughly 150,000 clones, approximately 85% seen once. Sample: peripheral blood. Receptors were obtained from an elderly man with COVID-19, enrolled during active disease.

This clone was seen a single time. The chain carries TRBV7-8 and TRBJ1-1, with TRBD1 identical over 9 bases. Germline CDR1 is SGHVS and CDR2 is FQNEAQ. After removal of 5 bases from V and 5 bases from J, the junction contained 6 bases not matched to a gene. The CDR3 totals 14 residues. In DNA, the CDR3 is TGTGCCAGCAGCCAGGGACAGGGAGGGACTGAAGCTTTCTTT. Protein sequence: CASSQGQGGTEAFF.

The V call is TRBV9, the J call TRBJ1-3; the D is unclear. The V gene's germline CDR1 is SGDLS and CDR2 YYNGEE. Trimming left V 0 bases short and J 0 bases short, with 7 bases between. CDR3 size: 15 residues. CDR3 sequence reads: CASSVDNLSGNTIYF. The CDR3 DNA follows: TGTGCCAGCAGCGTAGATAATCTCTCTGGAAACACCATATATTTT.

This clone showed up just a few times. This sequence joins TRBV6-2 or TRBV6-3 and TRBJ2-7; the D gene is possibly TRBD2 (6 bases). The CDR3 extends over 15 amino acids. The ends were cut back, 4 bases at V and 0 bases at J, with 13 bases in the middle. The germline CDR1 and CDR2 sequences are MNHEY and SVGEGT. This CDR3 reads CASSFRTGSSYEQYF. The CDR3 DNA sequence: TGTGCCAGCAGTTTTCGGACCGGGAGCTCCTACGAGCAGTACTTC.

This clone was counted once. CDR3 coding DNA: TGTGCCAGCAGTGAGGGGGCCGGTACTGAAAAACTGTTTTTT. Its translation: CASSEGAGTEKLFF. The chain combines TRBV6-1 with TRBJ1-4, with D tentatively TRBD1 (6 bases). Looked up from germline, CDR1 is MNHNS and CDR2 is SASEGT. V was cut by 3 bases and J by 7 bases, with 12 bases left in between. This CDR3 has 14 amino acids.

Only one count was recorded for this clone. This CDR3 reads CASSPLAGQGAHEQYF. CDR3 in DNA: TGTGCCAGCTCACCACTAGCGGGACAGGGGGCCCACGAGCAGTACTTC. This chain joins TRBV18 and TRBJ2-7; 12 nucleotides agree with TRBD1. The trim removed 1 base at V and 5 bases at J, leaving 6 bases unmatched. Germline values: CDR1 KGHSH, CDR2 LQKENI. This CDR3 contains 16 residues.

This sequence joins TRBV19 and TRBJ1-2; D perhaps matches TRBD1 (5 bases). Looked up from germline, CDR1 is LNHDA and CDR2 is SQIVND (reference sequence). The V end lost 5 bases, the J end lost 5 bases, and 21 bases lay between the germline ends. The CDR3 contains 16 residues. CDR3 DNA: TGTGCCAGTAGTGCCCCTTCCCGGGACTTTGAGTATGGCTACACCTTC. It is translated as CASSAPSRDFEYGYTF.

This chain links TRBV5-1 with TRBJ2-2; the D gene is possibly TRBD2 (6 bases). CDR3 length equals 15 residues. The V end lost 2 bases, the J end lost 1 base, and 9 bases lay between the germline ends. Germline CDR1 and CDR2: SGHRS and YFSETQ. CDR3 bases: TGCGCCAGCAGCTTACGGCGGGGGAACACCGGGGAGCTGTTTTTT. This codes for CASSLRRGNTGELFF.

This clone has just one count. This rearrangement joins TRBV10-3 to TRBJ1-3; 7 nucleotides agree with TRBD1. Trimming at V came to 4 bases and at J to 2 bases, leaving 2 bases not matched to a gene. This CDR3 has 14 residues. Germline values: CDR1 ENHRY, CDR2 SYGVKD. The CDR3 spells CAISGDRAGNTIYF. The CDR3 DNA sequence: TGTGCCATCAGTGGAGACAGGGCTGGAAACACCATATATTTT.

This clone was seen more than once but under ten times. The chain uses TRBV5-6 and TRBJ1-5, with TRBD1 as a possible D gene (5 bases). CDR3 length: 17 amino acids. The germline CDR1 and CDR2 sequences are SGHDT and YYEEEE. V was shortened by 0 bases and J by 1 base, with 14 bases between the two germline ends. CDR3 sequence reads: CASSLDGRAKSNQPQHF. CDR3 nucleotides: TGTGCCAGCAGCTTGGATGGCAGGGCGAAGAGCAATCAGCCCCAGCATTTT.

This clone appeared a few times. The V and J genes are TRBV7-9 and TRBJ1-2, with D uncertain. Trimming removed 6 bases from V and 0 bases from J, with 11 bases in between. This CDR3 has 14 amino acids. Germline V lookup: CDR1 SEHNR, CDR2 FQNEAQ (reference sequence). This CDR3 reads CASRTTDANYGYTF. The CDR3 nucleotides are TGTGCCAGCAGAACCACAGATGCTAACTATGGCTACACCTTC.

V usage is TRBV5-4 and J usage is TRBJ1-1; D is possibly TRBD1 (5 bases). Germline assignment: CDR1 SGHNT and CDR2 YYREEE (reference sequence). This CDR3 has 17 amino acids. Trimming took off 3 bases at V and 0 bases at J, with 18 bases between the two ends. CDR3 loop: CASSWGGGAQLNTEAFF. The CDR3 region has the DNA TGTGCCAGCAGCTGGGGGGGAGGGGCGCAATTGAACACTGAAGCTTTCTTT.

CDR3 in amino acids: CASRDHDRGFTGELFF. CDR3 DNA: TGTGCCAGCAGGGATCATGACAGGGGTTTCACCGGGGAGCTGTTTTTT. This rearrangement joins TRBV4-2 to TRBJ2-2; 8 bases match TRBD1. V dropped 6 bases and J dropped 4; count of bases not matched to a gene: 10. This CDR3 has 16 residues. The germline gives CDR1 LGHNA, CDR2 YNFKEQ.

The genes are TRBV18 and TRBJ1-3; no reliable D call. This CDR3 is 13 amino acids long. With 1 base removed from V and 3 bases from J, the gap between germline ends came to 4 bases. Germline CDR1 and CDR2: KGHSH and LQKENI. CDR3 loop: CASSPRGGNTIYF. CDR3 DNA sequence: TGTGCCAGCTCACCACGAGGTGGAAACACCATATATTTT.

The CDR3 DNA sequence: TGTGCCAGCAGTCCTTCCGGGAATCAGCCCCAGCATTTT. As protein: CASSPSGNQPQHF. The chain uses TRBV12-3 or TRBV12-4 and TRBJ1-5; no firm D call. Trimming left V 5 bases short and J 4 bases short, with 9 bases between. The CDR3 covers 13 residues.

The chain is built from TRBV11-2 and TRBJ2-1; D might be TRBD1 (7 bases). Germline values: CDR1 SGHAT, CDR2 FQNNGV. V lost 2 bases and J lost 5, with 22 bases in between. CDR3 length: 18 amino acids. CDR3 residues: CASSLIGRVPGGNNEQFF. CDR3 bases: TGTGCCAGCAGCTTAATAGGAAGGGTGCCAGGGGGGAACAATGAGCAGTTCTTC.

This clone was observed a few times. CDR3 residues: CSTSSIRDTQYF. The CDR3 region has the DNA TGCAGCACCTCTTCTATCCGTGATACGCAGTATTTT. The chain uses TRBV29-1 and TRBJ2-3, with D unresolved. This CDR3 region has 12 residues. V lost 8 bases, J lost 6 bases, and 15 bases lay in between. Germline lookup yields CDR1 SQVTM and CDR2 ANQGSEA.

The chain uses TRBV19 and TRBJ1-3; possible D gene TRBD1, 5 bases. Per the germline V gene, CDR1 is LNHDA and CDR2 is SQIVND (reference sequence). Trimming took off 5 bases at V and 4 bases at J, with 9 bases between the two ends. This CDR3 is 13 amino acids long. CDR3 residues: CASSGAQGNTIYF. CDR3 DNA sequence: TGTGCCAGTAGTGGGGCCCAAGGAAACACCATATATTTT.

This clone has only one observation. The limits of the CDR3 on the DNA are not certain, so only TCRdb's listed CDR3 is given. The CDR3: CASTQRSDTQYFGPGTDTQYF. The chain is built from TRBV27 and TRBJ2-3; TRBD2, the table's D call, was not compared with the DNA. The germline gives CDR1 MNHEY, CDR2 SMNVEV (reference sequence). The CDR3 totals 21 residues, both ends included.

J is TRBJ2-1 and V is TRBV11-2; perhaps TRBD1 as D (6 bases). The CDR3 spans 14 residues. CDR1 is SGHAT and CDR2 is FQNNGV in the germline V gene. Trimming took off 1 base at V and 7 bases at J, with 11 bases between the two ends. The CDR3 sequence is CASSLGVGTNEQFF. CDR3 sequence (DNA): TGTGCCAGCAGCTTAGGGGTAGGGACAAATGAGCAGTTCTTC.

The chain uses TRBV4-2 and TRBJ2-1, with 13 bases aligning to TRBD2. This CDR3 comprises 16 residues. V was pared by 3 bases and J by 9 bases, with 8 bases of the junction left unmatched. Per the germline V gene, CDR1 is LGHNA and CDR2 is YNFKEQ. The CDR3: CASSQERTSGGGEQFF. CDR3 nucleotide sequence: TGTGCCAGCAGCCAGGAGAGGACTAGCGGGGGAGGTGAGCAGTTCTTC.

Notes on this clone: One end of the junction fails to match germline, which may point to a read error. The rearrangement joins TRBV5-5 to TRBJ2-3, with no clear D. Germline CDR1 is SGHKS and CDR2 is YYEKEE (reference sequence). The CDR3 covers 13 residues. The CDR3 here is CASSFDTTYTQYF. The CDR3 DNA reads TGTGCCAGCAGCTTCGATACCACATATACGCAGTATTTT.

The J gene is TRBJ2-2, the V gene TRBV18; D is undetermined. In germline, CDR1 is KGHSH, CDR2 LQKENI. Trimming removed 2 bases from V and 0 bases from J, with 13 bases in between. The CDR3 totals 17 residues. CDR3 sequence reads: CASSPIGPDANTGELFF. The CDR3 DNA reads as TGTGCCAGCTCACCAATTGGGCCCGACGCGAACACCGGGGAGCTGTTTTTT. The full variable domain, rest sourced from reference TRBV18 and TRBJ2-2, is NAGVMQNPRHLVRRRGQEARLRCSPMKGHSHVYWYRQLPEEGLKFMVYLQKENIIDESGMPKERFSAEFPKEGPSILRIQQVVRGDSAAYFCASSPIGPDANTGELFFGEGSRLTVL.

This chain links TRBV7-3 with TRBJ2-3, with 9 nucleotides matching TRBD2. This CDR3 spans 16 amino acids. Trimming at V came to 5 bases and at J to 0 bases, leaving 6 bases not matched to a gene. Germline CDR1 and CDR2: SGHTA and FQGTGA. The CDR3, as DNA: TGTGCCAGCAGCGAGTCTAGCGGGGCTAGCACAGATACGCAGTATTTT. Translated: CASSESSGASTDTQYF.

This clone was detected only once. The CDR3, as DNA: TGTGCCAGCAGCCCCGGGGGGCTAGAGACCCAGTACTTC. Encoded protein: CASSPGGLETQYF. V gene TRBV9 combines with J gene TRBJ2-5; possible D gene TRBD2, 7 bases. Between the trimmed V and J ends, which lost 4 bases and 4 bases, there was a span of 11 bases. Looked up from germline, CDR1 is SGDLS and CDR2 is YYNGEE. CDR3 length equals 13 residues.

As for this clone: Other DNA sequences in the sample encode the same CDR3. This chain's CDR3 is CASSLGQQETQYF. The CDR3 bases are TGCGCCAGCAGCTTGGGGCAGCAAGAGACCCAGTACTTC. This chain links TRBV5-1 with TRBJ2-5; D is unresolved. The CDR3 totals 13 residues. The V gene's germline CDR1 is SGHRS and CDR2 YFSETQ. V lost 0 bases and J lost 2, with 5 bases in between.